This T cell receptor (beta chain) was profiled in a study of blood T cell repertoires in COVID-19. TCRdb's copy holds only in-frame clones and misses some; the assay was immunoSEQ multiplex PCR. The table lists about 170,000 clones, 80% to 90% of them singletons. The clonotype comes from a woman between 70 and 85 years old who had recovered from COVID-19. Sequencing input: peripheral blood.

CDR3 residues: CASRPGGRGHQPQHF. Written as DNA, the CDR3 is TGTGCCAGTAGACCAGGGGGACGAGGACACCAGCCCCAGCATTTT. The chain joins TRBV19 to TRBJ1-5; 7 nucleotides align to TRBD1. Per the germline V gene, CDR1 is LNHDA and CDR2 is SQIVND (reference sequence). The CDR3 is made up of 15 amino acids. The trim removed 6 bases at V and 7 bases at J, leaving 12 bases unmatched.